One sample yielded the 29 T cell receptor beta chains listed below, sequenced in a study of shared clonotypes between healthy human individuals. As defined, naive CD8 cells were CD45RO-negative and positively selected for CCR7, with terminally differentiated effector memory CD45RA+ cells excluded. Clones were read by immunoSEQ multiplex PCR, and TCRdb kept only the in-frame ones, dropping some. The sample includes about 2.1 million clones, just under 95% of them seen just once. Source material: naive CD8+ T cells from PBMCs. These receptors originate from a man between 18 and 35 years old in good health. Some clones in this sample may be carry-over from other donors' samples.

The chain uses TRBV7-6 and TRBJ1-3; D possibly corresponds to TRBD1 (5 bases). Trimming removed 5 bases from V and 2 bases from J, with 19 bases in between. CDR3 size: 17 residues. Looked up from germline, CDR1 is SGHVS and CDR2 is FNYEAQ. DNA for the CDR3: TGTGCCAGCAGCCAAGGGGCAGGAGGGTTCCCTGGAAACACCATATATTTT. Amino acid sequence: CASSQGAGGFPGNTIYF. Variable domain in full (rest from reference TRBV7-6 and TRBJ1-3): GAGVSQSPRYKVTKRGQDVALRCDPISGHVSLYWYRQALGQGPEFLTYFNYEAQQDKSGLPNDRFSAERPEGSISTLTIQRTEQRDSAMYRCASSQGAGGFPGNTIYFGEGSWLTVV.

This chain uses TRBV7-9 with TRBJ2-5, with 9 bases fitting TRBD1. The CDR3 length is 16 residues. With V trimmed by 4 bases and J by 0 bases, 6 bases remained unmatched. Per the germline V gene, CDR1 is SEHNR and CDR2 is FQNEAQ (reference sequence). CDR3 DNA sequence: TGTGCCAGCAGCTCCCGGGACAGGGTAGACCAAGAGACCCAGTACTTC. It encodes CASSSRDRVDQETQYF.

The rearrangement uses TRBV5-5 and TRBJ2-7; D assignment may be TRBD1 or TRBD2 (6 bases each). The CDR3 runs 14 residues. Germline lookup yields CDR1 SGHKS and CDR2 YYEKEE (reference sequence). Trimming took 3 bases from V and 5 from J, leaving 15 bases between them. The CDR3 here is CASSSQGGAHEQYF. The CDR3 nucleotides are TGTGCCAGCAGCTCACAGGGAGGCGCCCACGAGCAGTACTTC.

The CDR3: CAIPTGFGTEAFF. CDR3 coding DNA: TGTGCCATCCCGACAGGCTTCGGGACTGAAGCTTTCTTT. The V and J genes are TRBV2 and TRBJ1-1, with D tentatively TRBD1 (6 bases). CDR1 is SNHLY, CDR2 FYNNEI, per germline. CDR3 length: 13 residues. Between the trimmed V and J ends, which lost 10 bases and 5 bases, there was a span of 17 bases.

The J gene is TRBJ1-2, the V gene TRBV7-9; 9 positions match TRBD1. The length of the CDR3 is 18 residues. Losses at the gene ends were 5 bases for V and 3 bases for J; bases not matched to a gene: 16. Germline V gene lookup returns CDR1 SEHNR and CDR2 FQNEAQ (reference sequence). CDR3 nucleotide sequence: TGTGCCAGCAGCCCACTTACCATCGGGACAGGGTACGACTATGGCTACACCTTC. It codes for CASSPLTIGTGYDYGYTF.

The chain carries TRBV4-1 and TRBJ2-7, with 10 bases that match TRBD1. V lost 3 bases, J lost 4 bases, and 9 bases stayed unmatched. Germline V CDR1 and CDR2: MGHRA, YSYEKL. CDR3 length: 16 residues. CDR3 in DNA: TGCGCCAGCAGCCAGCCGGGACAGGGGCTTAGATACGAGCAGTACTTC. Protein sequence: CASSQPGQGLRYEQYF.

The chain recombines TRBV11-2 with TRBJ2-7, with D tentatively TRBD1 (6 bases). The CDR3 runs 13 residues. Looked up from germline, CDR1 is SGHAT and CDR2 is FQNNGV. The V end was cut by 5 bases, the J end by 5 bases, with 13 bases between. The CDR3 here is CASSHPDRHEQYF. In nucleotides, the CDR3 is TGTGCCAGCAGCCACCCCGACAGGCACGAGCAGTACTTC. Drawing the rest from reference TRBV11-2 and TRBJ2-7, the complete variable domain is EAGVAQSPRYKIIEKRQSVAFWCNPISGHATLYWYQQILGQGPKLLIQFQNNGVVDDSQLPKDRFSAERLKGVDSTLKIQPAKLEDSAVYLCASSHPDRHEQYFGPGTRLTVT.

In regard to this clone: Additional DNA sequences in this sample encode the identical CDR3. The rearrangement joins TRBV28 to TRBJ2-5, with 7 bases identical to TRBD1. Germline CDR1 MDHEN, CDR2 SYDVKM. The CDR3 runs to 15 residues. The junction had 7 bases not matched to a gene; V was cut back by 1 base and J by 5 bases. CDR3 amino acids: CASSLSGGRGETQYF. The CDR3 DNA sequence: TGTGCCAGCAGTTTATCAGGGGGAAGAGGGGAGACCCAGTACTTC.

The chain uses TRBV11-2 and TRBJ1-2; the D is unclear. V was clipped by 0 bases and J by 3 bases, with 11 bases between them. Germline V gives CDR1 SGHAT, CDR2 FQNNGV. The CDR3 length is 15 residues. The DNA for the CDR3 is TGTGCCAGCAGCTTAGAAGCGACGGAACACTATGGCTACACCTTC. It is translated as CASSLEATEHYGYTF.

V gene TRBV10-2 combines with J gene TRBJ2-5; unclear D gene. Germline assignment: CDR1 WSHSY and CDR2 SAAADI. V was cut by 8 bases and J by 9 bases, with 13 bases left in between. The CDR3 is made up of 11 amino acids. Written as DNA, the CDR3 is TGCGCCAGCTCCAGTAGGGTGGCCCAGTACTTC. Residues: CASSSRVAQYF.

The chain links TRBV9 to TRBJ2-3; 11 bases are shared with TRBD2. V lost 0 bases to trimming and J lost 4 bases; unmatched junction nucleotides: 7. Germline CDR1 SGDLS, CDR2 YYNGEE. This CDR3 is built from 17 residues. This CDR3 is CASSVEDSGRAPDTQYF. The DNA for the CDR3 is TGTGCCAGCAGCGTAGAGGATAGCGGGAGGGCCCCAGATACGCAGTATTTT. Together with reference TRBV9 and TRBJ2-3, the CDR3 gives the full variable domain: DSGVTQTPKHLITATGQRVTLRCSPRSGDLSVYWYQQSLDQGLQFLIQYYNGEERAKGNILERFSAQQFPDLHSELNLSSLELGDSALYFCASSVEDSGRAPDTQYFGPGTRLTVL.

The chain links TRBV5-1 to TRBJ2-1, with 7 bases identical to TRBD1. Germline V gene data show CDR1 as SGHRS and CDR2 as YFSETQ. V shed 4 bases, J shed 3 bases, and the junction held 10 bases outside the gene matches. The CDR3 length is 16 residues. This CDR3 reads CASSPTGSISYNEQFF. CDR3 bases: TGCGCCAGCAGCCCGACAGGGTCAATTAGCTACAATGAGCAGTTCTTC.

This chain joins TRBV7-9 and TRBJ2-5, with 7 bases fitting TRBD1. CDR1 is SEHNR and CDR2 is FQNEAQ in the germline V gene (reference sequence). The junction had 13 bases not matched to a gene; V was cut back by 4 bases and J by 2 bases. The CDR3 loop spans 17 amino acids. The CDR3 DNA is TGTGCCAGCAGCTCAGAACCGGGACAGATCAGACAAGAGACCCAGTACTTC. It encodes CASSSEPGQIRQETQYF. Combining the CDR3 with reference TRBV7-9 and TRBJ2-5 gives the whole variable domain DTGVSQNPRHKITKRGQNVTFRCDPISEHNRLYWYRQTLGQGPEFLTYFQNEAQLEKSRLLSDRFSAERPKGSFSTLEIQRTEQGDSAMYLCASSSEPGQIRQETQYFGPGTRLLVL.

The V and J genes are TRBV6-5 and TRBJ2-5; D perhaps matches TRBD1 (5 bases). Germline assignment: CDR1 MNHEY and CDR2 SVGAGI. This CDR3 is built from 14 residues. V gave up 0 bases and J gave up 5 bases, with 10 bases separating them. The DNA of the CDR3 is TGTGCCAGCAGTTACTCGCAGGGTTGGGAGACCCAGTACTTC. Protein sequence: CASSYSQGWETQYF.

The rearrangement links TRBV5-4 to TRBJ1-1; 7 positions agree with TRBD1. With 0 bases clipped from V and 5 bases from J, the junction kept 4 bases outside the gene matches. CDR3 length: 14 residues. Germline V gives CDR1 SGHNT, CDR2 YYREEE (reference sequence). The CDR3 DNA sequence: TGTGCCAGCAGCTTGGTAACAGGGGTGACTGAAGCTTTCTTT. Translated, it gives CASSLVTGVTEAFF.

The chain links TRBV28 to TRBJ1-5, with D perhaps matching TRBD1 (5 bases). V was trimmed by 1 base and J by 7 bases, leaving 14 bases between them. The V gene's germline CDR1 is MDHEN and CDR2 SYDVKM. The CDR3 consists of 15 residues. For the CDR3, the DNA is TGTGCCAGCAGTTTATTTGCAGGGAACGGCCAGCCCCAGCATTTT. It specifies CASSLFAGNGQPQHF.

The chain is built from TRBV29-1 and TRBJ2-4, with 12 bases lining up with TRBD1. Germline values: CDR1 SQVTM, CDR2 ANQGSEA. This CDR3 has 15 residues. J gave up 1 base and V 6 bases, and 4 bases lay outside the gene matches. The CDR3 nucleotides read TGCAGCGTCCTGGGACAGGGGGCGGCCAAAAACATTCAGTACTTC. Translated, it gives CSVLGQGAAKNIQYF.

The chain uses TRBV15 and TRBJ1-5, with 9 bases aligning to TRBD1. The CDR3 totals 17 residues. The germline V gene has CDR1 LNHNV and CDR2 YYDKDF (reference sequence). V was clipped by 4 bases and J by 0 bases; unmatched bases: 7. CDR3 protein: CATSKRRGQGSNQPQHF. In DNA form, the CDR3 reads TGTGCCACCAGCAAACGACGGGGACAGGGTAGCAATCAGCCCCAGCATTTT.

This clone was seen only a few times. V is TRBV10-1 and J is TRBJ1-1, with D unresolved. Trimming cost V 6 bases and J 0 bases, with 8 bases left between them. The CDR3 covers 13 residues. Per germline, CDR1 WNHNN and CDR2 SYGVQD (reference sequence). CDR3 bases: TGCGCCAGCAGACTCAGCTTGAACACTGAAGCTTTCTTT. This translates into CASRLSLNTEAFF.

The chain has TRBV11-2 and TRBJ1-2; 11 bases fit TRBD1. The CDR3 loop spans 16 amino acids. Germline CDR1 reads SGHAT; CDR2 reads FQNNGV. Trimming cost V 5 bases and J 1 base; bases outside gene matches: 6. CDR3 nucleotides: TGTGCCAGCAGCCCCGGGGACAGGGGGAGTAACTATGGCTACACCTTC. Translation: CASSPGDRGSNYGYTF.

The chain uses TRBV29-1 and TRBJ2-7; 16 nucleotides match TRBD2. The CDR3 totals 16 residues. V lost 6 bases, J lost 5 bases, and 10 bases stayed unmatched. Looked up from germline, CDR1 is SQVTM and CDR2 is ANQGSEA. CDR3 in DNA: TGCAGCGTCTACCCGGGACTAGCGGGAGGGCCCGACGAGCAGTACTTC. This encodes CSVYPGLAGGPDEQYF.

The chain employs TRBV10-2 and TRBJ2-7; D call uncertain. The V gene lost 2 bases and the J gene lost 0 bases, with 14 bases spanning the gap. Germline V gene sequence: CDR1 WSHSY, CDR2 SAAADI. The CDR3 extends over 16 amino acids. CDR3 nucleotide sequence: TGCGCCAGCAGTGAGGGGTCACTCGATTTCTCCTACGAGCAGTACTTC. Translating gives CASSEGSLDFSYEQYF.

This chain connects TRBV15 to TRBJ2-7; a possible D gene is TRBD1 (6 bases). The V end was cut by 3 bases, the J end by 6 bases, with 18 bases between. CDR3 length equals 15 residues. Germline CDR1 is LNHNV and CDR2 is YYDKDF (reference sequence). In DNA form, the CDR3 reads TGTGCCACCAGCAGCAGGGGAGCGGCACTGGGCGAGCAGTACTTC. Translating it yields CATSSRGAALGEQYF.

The V call is TRBV21-1, the J call TRBJ2-3. TRBV21-1 is shown as a pseudogene. The CDR3 totals 16 residues. CDR3 nucleotide sequence: TGTGCCAGCAGCATGATTGGGGGACCAAGCACAGATACGCAGTATTTT. The encoded protein is CASSMIGGPSTDTQYF.

The V gene is TRBV6-6, the J gene TRBJ2-7, with D perhaps TRBD1 (6 bases). V was cut by 8 bases and J by 0 bases, with 17 bases left in between. This CDR3 spans 15 amino acids. CDR1 is MNHNY and CDR2 is SVGAGI in the germline V gene (reference sequence). CDR3 DNA: TGTGCCAGCGGCTATGGACGGGACACCTCCTACGAGCAGTACTTC. This translates into CASGYGRDTSYEQYF.

The J gene is TRBJ2-2, the V gene TRBV13; D possibly matches TRBD1 or TRBD2 (5 bases each). The ends were cut back, 6 bases at V and 4 bases at J, with 9 bases in the middle. Germline-derived CDR1 and CDR2 are PRHDT and FYEKMQ (reference sequence). The CDR3 length is 13 residues. CDR3 in amino acids: CASRGDPTGELFF. For the CDR3, the DNA is TGTGCCAGCAGGGGGGACCCCACCGGGGAGCTGTTTTTT.

This chain uses TRBV5-1 with TRBJ2-3; 10 bases map to TRBD2. CDR1 and CDR2 from the germline V gene are SGHRS and YFSETQ. The V and J ends lost 3 bases and 2 bases, in that order; junction bases with no gene match: 6. This CDR3 comprises 16 residues. In DNA, the CDR3 is TGCGCCAGCAGCTCAAAACTAGCGGGGAACACAGATACGCAGTATTTT. It yields the protein CASSSKLAGNTDTQYF. Variable domain in full (rest from reference TRBV5-1 and TRBJ2-3): KAGVTQTPRYLIKTRGQQVTLSCSPISGHRSVSWYQQTPGQGLQFLFEYFSETQRNKGNFPGRFSGRQFSNSRSEMNVSTLELGDSALYLCASSSKLAGNTDTQYFGPGTRLTVL.

The rearrangement joins TRBV5-1 to TRBJ2-7; D is tentatively TRBD1 or TRBD2 (6 bases each). The germline gives CDR1 SGHRS, CDR2 YFSETQ. There are 16 residues in the CDR3. Trimming left V 4 bases short and J 2 bases short, with 19 bases between. Written as DNA, the CDR3 is TGCGCCAGCAGCCGGAGGGGCTCAGGGGCCCCCTACGAGCAGTACTTC. Protein sequence: CASSRRGSGAPYEQYF.

This clone was seen just once. Other DNA sequences in this sample translate to the same CDR3. The gene calls are TRBV7-9 and TRBJ2-1; D possibly corresponds to TRBD2 (5 bases). Trimming took 1 base from V and 2 from J, leaving 9 bases between them. Germline-derived CDR1 and CDR2 are SEHNR and FQNEAQ (reference sequence). The CDR3 is 15 residues long. Written as DNA, the CDR3 is TGTGCCAGCAGCTTAGGAGGGATTCCCTACAATGAGCAGTTCTTC. Its translation is CASSLGGIPYNEQFF.